The 29 T cell receptor beta chains below all came from one sample that was sequenced in a study of cytomegalovirus exposure and HLA in healthy donors. The PCR used 60 Vbeta and 13 Jbeta primers. Here immunoSEQ multiplex PCR was the method, and the copy in TCRdb shows in-frame clones only, minus some. The data show some 130,000 clones, roughly three quarters seen once. The sequencing sample was made of PBMCs. These receptors all stem from a man aged 30 to 39 in good health and CMV-seronegative.

The chain links TRBV4-1 to TRBJ1-1; unclear D gene. Germline-derived CDR1 and CDR2 are MGHRA and YSYEKL. Between the trimmed V and J ends, which lost 4 bases and 1 base, there was a span of 10 bases. CDR3 size: 14 residues. CDR3: CASSPSRGNTEAFF. CDR3 DNA: TGCGCCAGCAGCCCGAGCCGGGGGAACACTGAAGCTTTCTTT.

The rearrangement uses TRBV11-3 and TRBJ1-4; D gene uncertain. Germline V gene data show CDR1 as SGHNT and CDR2 as YENEEA. The V and J ends lost 5 bases and 0 bases respectively, with 13 bases between them. CDR3 length: 16 residues. As DNA, the CDR3 is TGTGCCAGCAGCCACCTAGAGGAAGCAACTAATGAAAAACTGTTTTTT. This codes for CASSHLEEATNEKLFF.

The chain couples TRBV2 to TRBJ1-2, with 8 bases lining up with TRBD1. The CDR3 spans 13 residues. Per the germline V gene, CDR1 is SNHLY and CDR2 is FYNNEI. After removal of 6 bases from V and 5 bases from J, the junction contained 5 bases not matched to a gene. The CDR3 reads CASRGRTGYGYTF. For the CDR3, the DNA is TGTGCCAGCAGGGGGAGGACAGGGTATGGCTACACCTTC.

This clone was counted once. The V call is TRBV19, the J call TRBJ2-7; TRBD1 matches at 7 bases. Germline loops: CDR1 LNHDA, CDR2 SQIVND (reference sequence). The CDR3 has 13 amino acids. The J segment lost 2 bases and the V segment lost 10 bases, leaving 8 bases of the junction unmatched. The DNA for the CDR3 is TGTGCCACCGAGGACAGGACGACCTACGAGCAGTACTTC. Its translation: CATEDRTTYEQYF. The complete variable domain, with remaining parts taken from reference TRBV19 and TRBJ2-7, reads DGGITQSPKYLFRKEGQNVTLSCEQNLNHDAMYWYRQDPGQGLRLIYYSQIVNDFQKGDIAEGYSVSREKKESFPLTVTSAQKNPTAFYLCATEDRTTYEQYFGPGTRLTVT.

V gene TRBV27 combines with J gene TRBJ1-1; no reliable D call. The length of the CDR3 is 15 residues. Trimming cost V 0 bases and J 1 base, with 9 bases left between them. Germline-derived CDR1 and CDR2 are MNHEY and SMNVEV (reference sequence). This chain's CDR3 is CASSLSHSENTEAFF. The CDR3 DNA is TGTGCCAGCAGTTTATCTCATTCAGAGAACACTGAAGCTTTCTTT.

The chain is built from TRBV2 and TRBJ1-5; D remains ambiguous. V was trimmed by 3 bases and J by 1 base, leaving 7 bases between them. The CDR3 covers 14 residues. CDR1 SNHLY and CDR2 FYNNEI come from the germline V gene. CDR3 in amino acids: CASSEMESNQPQHF. CDR3 in DNA: TGTGCCAGCAGTGAGATGGAGAGCAATCAGCCCCAGCATTTT.

This chain connects TRBV6-1 to TRBJ1-2; the D is unclear. V was pared by 6 bases and J by 0 bases, with 8 bases between. CDR3 length: 13 amino acids. Germline loops: CDR1 MNHNS, CDR2 SASEGT. CDR3 sequence (DNA): TGTGCCAGCAGGGAACTTTCTAACTATGGCTACACCTTC. Translated: CASRELSNYGYTF.

This chain joins TRBV30 and TRBJ1-5, with 9 bases fitting TRBD1. From germline, CDR1 is GTSNPN and CDR2 SVGIG (reference sequence). There are 15 residues in the CDR3. Germline trimming cut 0 bases from V and 9 bases from J; bases unmatched to any gene: 9. In DNA form, the CDR3 reads TGTGCCTGGAGTGTACGCCGGACAGGGGAAGGGCCCCAGCATTTT. It yields the protein CAWSVRRTGEGPQHF.

The rearrangement joins TRBV19 to TRBJ2-3, with 8 bases matching TRBD2. The germline V gene has CDR1 LNHDA and CDR2 SQIVND (reference sequence). V lost 3 bases, J lost 4 bases, and 6 bases stayed unmatched. There are 15 residues in the CDR3. CDR3 bases: TGTGCCAGTAGTATTGGGCTAGCGGGTGCAGATACGCAGTATTTT. Its protein product is CASSIGLAGADTQYF.

The rearrangement uses TRBV19 and TRBJ2-2; 7 bases map to TRBD2. This CDR3 has 15 residues. Trimming removed 5 bases from V and 1 base from J; junction bases left unmatched: 4. Germline CDR1 LNHDA, CDR2 SQIVND (reference sequence). The CDR3 DNA sequence: TGTGCCAGTAGTCCCCGGACTAGGAACACCGGGGAGCTGTTTTTT. It yields the protein CASSPRTRNTGELFF. Complete variable domain (other parts from reference TRBV19 and TRBJ2-2): DGGITQSPKYLFRKEGQNVTLSCEQNLNHDAMYWYRQDPGQGLRLIYYSQIVNDFQKGDIAEGYSVSREKKESFPLTVTSAQKNPTAFYLCASSPRTRNTGELFFGEGSRLTVL.

The V and J genes are TRBV5-1 and TRBJ2-1, with 9 bases identical to TRBD2. Trimming removed 3 bases from V and 8 bases from J; junction bases left unmatched: 12. The germline V gene encodes CDR1 SGHRS and CDR2 YFSETQ. The CDR3 is made up of 16 amino acids. The CDR3 sequence: CASSWGPSGRLDEQFF. The CDR3 DNA follows: TGCGCCAGCAGCTGGGGCCCCAGCGGGAGGTTGGATGAGCAGTTCTTC.

This clone was picked up a small number of times. V is TRBV18 and J is TRBJ1-3; D is unresolved. V lost 1 base, J lost 4 bases, and 5 bases lay in between. Germline assignment: CDR1 KGHSH and CDR2 LQKENI. The CDR3 covers 13 residues. The CDR3 sequence: CASSPLVGNTIYF. CDR3 nucleotide sequence: TGTGCCAGCTCACCACTTGTAGGAAACACCATATATTTT. Full variable domain (outside the CDR3, taken from reference TRBV18 and TRBJ1-3): NAGVMQNPRHLVRRRGQEARLRCSPMKGHSHVYWYRQLPEEGLKFMVYLQKENIIDESGMPKERFSAEFPKEGPSILRIQQVVRGDSAAYFCASSPLVGNTIYFGEGSWLTVV.

This rearrangement joins TRBV5-1 to TRBJ2-7, with TRBD2 matching over 11 bases. Germline trimming cut 5 bases from V and 5 bases from J; bases unmatched to any gene: 6. The CDR3 contains 14 residues. Germline-derived CDR1 and CDR2 are SGHRS and YFSETQ. The DNA for the CDR3 is TGCGCCAGCAGGGCGACTAGCGGGATAGACGAGCAGTACTTC. This codes for CASRATSGIDEQYF.

In its sample, this clone was seen a few times. CDR3 DNA sequence: TGTGCCAGCAGCTGGAATAGCGGGATGGTACTCACAGATACGCAGTATTTT. Translated, it gives CASSWNSGMVLTDTQYF. The chain uses TRBV7-2 and TRBJ2-3; 8 positions agree with TRBD2. The CDR3 runs to 17 residues. V was pared by 4 bases and J by 2 bases, with 11 bases of the junction left unmatched. Germline loops: CDR1 SGHTA, CDR2 FQGNSA.

CDR3 residues: CASSDRAPGGNTQYF. The CDR3 DNA sequence: TGTGCCAGCAGTGATAGAGCACCAGGAGGTAATACGCAGTATTTT. The chain couples TRBV25-1 to TRBJ2-3; perhaps TRBD2 as D (5 bases). Trimming stripped 3 bases from V and 7 bases from J, with 17 bases between. The germline gives CDR1 MGHDK, CDR2 SYGVNS. The CDR3 has 15 residues.

The chain has TRBV7-9 and TRBJ2-7; 9 bases line up with TRBD2. The length of the CDR3 is 15 residues. The germline V gene has CDR1 SEHNR and CDR2 FQNEAQ (reference sequence). Trimming at V came to 0 bases and at J to 3 bases, leaving 3 bases not matched to a gene. The CDR3 DNA sequence: TGTGCCAGCAGCTTAGCGCGGGGGGGAAACTACGAGCAGTACTTC. Translating it yields CASSLARGGNYEQYF.

Of note for this clone: The germline gene is not matched at one end of the junction; a read error may be the cause. The chain employs TRBV5-6 and TRBJ2-1; possibly TRBD1 for D (6 bases). The germline CDR1 and CDR2 sequences are SGHDT and YYEEEE. This CDR3 is built from 16 residues. The CDR3 here is CASNGRVTGPYNDQFF. CDR3 DNA sequence: TGTGCCAGCAACGGCAGGGTGACAGGCCCCTACAATGATCAGTTCTTC. The full variable domain, with the rest looked up from reference TRBV5-6 and TRBJ2-1, is DAGVTQSPTHLIKTRGQQVTLRCSPKSGHDTVSWYQQALGQGPQFIFQYYEEEERQRGNFPDRFSGHQFPNYSSELNVNALLLGDSALYLCASNGRVTGPYNDQFFGPGTRLTVL.

The chain is built from TRBV19 and TRBJ2-7; 7 nucleotides agree with TRBD1. The CDR3 has 14 amino acids. Germline-derived CDR1 and CDR2 are LNHDA and SQIVND (reference sequence). Trimming took 3 bases from V and 3 from J; bases not matched to a gene: 5. CDR3 protein: CASSMGNRGYEQYF. CDR3 DNA sequence: TGTGCCAGTAGTATGGGGAACAGGGGCTACGAGCAGTACTTC.

In its sample, this clone was seen once. The V and J genes are TRBV2 and TRBJ2-7; perhaps TRBD1 as D (6 bases). V was shortened by 7 bases and J by 7 bases, with 14 bases between the two germline ends. In germline, CDR1 is SNHLY, CDR2 FYNNEI. The CDR3 runs to 12 residues. The CDR3 DNA is TGTGCCAGCAAGGACAGTGGGAAGGAGCAGTACTTC. It codes for CASKDSGKEQYF.

V and J are TRBV27 and TRBJ1-2; 10 nucleotides line up with TRBD1. This CDR3 spans 16 amino acids. CDR1 and CDR2 (germline): MNHEY, SMNVEV (reference sequence). V lost 5 bases and J lost 3; bases outside the gene matches: 9. DNA of the CDR3: TGTGCCAGCAGTCCGCTCGGGACAGGGGAGGACTATGGCTACACCTTC. Translation gives CASSPLGTGEDYGYTF.

The chain links TRBV6-1 to TRBJ1-5; D gene unclear. The ends were cut back, 5 bases at V and 0 bases at J, with 5 bases in the middle. Germline V gives CDR1 MNHNS, CDR2 SASEGT. The CDR3 has 13 residues. DNA of the CDR3: TGTGCCAGCAGTTTACATAGCAATCAGCCCCAGCATTTT. It is translated as CASSLHSNQPQHF.

The V and J genes are TRBV6-1 and TRBJ2-7, with D possibly TRBD1 on 6 matching bases. Deletions cut 2 bases from V and 3 bases from J, with 23 bases between. Germline CDR1 reads MNHNS; CDR2 reads SASEGT. There are 18 residues in the CDR3. CDR3 nucleotide sequence: TGTGCCAGCAGTGAATTGATGCAATACAGGGTTCGGGGCTACGAGCAGTACTTC. It translates to CASSELMQYRVRGYEQYF.

This chain links TRBV11-2 with TRBJ2-7; the match to TRBD2 covers 12 bases. Germline V gene data show CDR1 as SGHAT and CDR2 as FQNNGV. This CDR3 spans 16 amino acids. V trimming: 5 bases; J trimming: 0 bases; junction bases outside the gene matches: 5. CDR3 loop: CASSPGLAGNSYEQYF. CDR3 coding DNA: TGTGCCAGCAGCCCAGGACTAGCGGGGAACTCCTACGAGCAGTACTTC. Drawing the rest from reference TRBV11-2 and TRBJ2-7, the complete variable domain is EAGVAQSPRYKIIEKRQSVAFWCNPISGHATLYWYQQILGQGPKLLIQFQNNGVVDDSQLPKDRFSAERLKGVDSTLKIQPAKLEDSAVYLCASSPGLAGNSYEQYFGPGTRLTVT.

This clone was observed once. The chain couples TRBV11-2 to TRBJ2-6; a possible D gene is TRBD2 (6 bases). V was trimmed by 1 base and J by 2 bases, leaving 6 bases between them. Germline V gene data show CDR1 as SGHAT and CDR2 as FQNNGV. The CDR3 loop spans 15 amino acids. The CDR3 protein is CASSLGRAGANVLTF. The CDR3 DNA reads as TGTGCCAGCAGCTTAGGGAGGGCTGGGGCCAACGTCCTGACTTTC.

V is TRBV7-8 and J is TRBJ2-2; 9 bases match TRBD1. The CDR3 contains 19 residues. Germline lookup yields CDR1 SGHVS and CDR2 FQNEAQ. V was clipped by 1 base and J by 4 bases; unmatched bases: 13. The CDR3 region is CASSLVRPLTGGGTGELFF. The CDR3 DNA reads TGTGCCAGCAGCTTAGTCCGGCCACTGACAGGGGGAGGCACCGGGGAGCTGTTTTTT.

In DNA, the CDR3 is TGTGCCAGCAGTGATCCGGGACAGGGACAGTCCGGGGAGCTGTTTTTT. This gives the protein CASSDPGQGQSGELFF. This sequence joins TRBV2 and TRBJ2-2; 9 positions match TRBD1. V shed 3 bases, J shed 6 bases, and the junction held 8 bases outside the gene matches. CDR1 and CDR2 from the germline V gene are SNHLY and FYNNEI. The CDR3 extends over 16 amino acids.

The V and J genes are TRBV5-4 and TRBJ2-2; D not resolved. The CDR3 is made up of 15 amino acids. V lost 0 bases, J lost 0 bases, and 6 bases lay in between. Germline CDR1 and CDR2: SGHNT and YYREEE (reference sequence). The DNA of the CDR3 is TGTGCCAGCAGCTTGGTTACGGCGAACACCGGGGAGCTGTTTTTT. Protein: CASSLVTANTGELFF.

The genes are TRBV6-5 and TRBJ2-3, with a tentative D call TRBD2 (5 bases). Germline assignment: CDR1 MNHEY and CDR2 SVGAGI. Trimming left V 2 bases short and J 5 bases short, with 11 bases between. This CDR3 has 14 residues. CDR3 DNA: TGTGCCAGCAGTTACAGGGCTCGGGGAGATACGCAGTATTTT. This encodes CASSYRARGDTQYF.

The chain is built from TRBV6-5 and TRBJ2-7, with D possibly matching TRBD1 (5 bases). Germline-derived CDR1 and CDR2 are MNHEY and SVGAGI. This CDR3 comprises 16 residues. V lost 0 bases and J 1 base, leaving 13 bases between the germline ends. The CDR3 sequence: CASSYSIGAASYEQYF. In DNA form, the CDR3 reads TGTGCCAGCAGTTACTCGATTGGGGCGGCGTCCTACGAGCAGTACTTC.